Below, 19 T cell receptor beta chains from the same sample are listed, as sequenced in a study of T-cell memory formation after mild COVID-19. Using its own MiXCR run on the 5' RACE reads, TCRdb lists one record per CDR3 protein. The sample lists 150,000 to 200,000 distinct CDR3 sequences, 11% occurring once. The specimen sequenced was PBMCs or a T cell subset sorted from them (not recorded which). Receptors were obtained from a man between 18 and 29 years old who had mild COVID-19 (a few samples of this study predate the infection). Cell type and time point are not known.

The chain joins TRBV3-1 to TRBJ1-2; D is ambiguous. The V gene's germline CDR1 is LGHDT and CDR2 YNNKEL (reference sequence). The CDR3 contains 14 residues. V lost 0 bases to trimming and J lost 0 bases, with 5 bases between them. The CDR3 DNA is TGTGCCAGCAGCCAAGATTGGGCTAACTATGGCTACACCTTC. This codes for CASSQDWANYGYTF.

The chain joins TRBV5-4 to TRBJ2-6; D not certain. V lost 0 bases and J 3 bases, leaving 1 base between the germline ends. Germline assignment: CDR1 SGHNT and CDR2 YYREEE (reference sequence). The CDR3 has 13 amino acids. The CDR3 spells CASSLVGANVLTF. The CDR3 coding sequence is TGTGCCAGCAGCTTGGTTGGGGCCAACGTCCTGACTTTC.

This clonotype was counted between two and nine times. The chain employs TRBV7-3 and TRBJ2-5, with 7 nucleotides matching TRBD2. The CDR3 is 15 residues long. Trimming took 5 bases from V and 1 from J; bases not matched to a gene: 7. The germline V gene encodes CDR1 SGHTA and CDR2 FQGTGA. The CDR3 nucleotides are TGTGCCAGCAGCCCGGGACTAAGTCGCCAAGAGACCCAGTACTTC. It specifies CASSPGLSRQETQYF. The variable domain in full, completed from reference TRBV7-3 and TRBJ2-5, reads GAGVSQTPSNKVTEKGKYVELRCDPISGHTALYWYRQSLGQGPEFLIYFQGTGAADDSGLPNDRFFAVRPEGSVSTLKIQRTERGDSAVYLCASSPGLSRQETQYFGPGTRLLVL.

The V call is TRBV20-1, the J call TRBJ2-7, with 8 positions matching TRBD1. Germline trimming cut 3 bases from V and 4 bases from J; bases unmatched to any gene: 8. CDR1 and CDR2 (germline): DFQATT, SNEGSKA (reference sequence). CDR3 length equals 14 residues. The DNA for the CDR3 is TGCAGTGCTAGGCCGGGGACAGGCCTTTACGAGCAGTACTTC. Protein product: CSARPGTGLYEQYF.

This clonotype occurred a few times. The genes are TRBV7-2 and TRBJ2-5; 9 bases align to TRBD1. Germline V lookup: CDR1 SGHTA, CDR2 FQGNSA. The CDR3 extends over 15 amino acids. V shed 4 bases, J shed 3 bases, and the junction held 6 bases outside the gene matches. CDR3 sequence (DNA): TGTGCCAGCAGCTCACCCGGGACAGGGAAAGAGACCCAGTACTTC. This gives the protein CASSSPGTGKETQYF.

Only a few counts were recorded for this clonotype. The genes are TRBV2 and TRBJ1-5; D is undetermined. The CDR3 runs to 13 residues. CDR1 is SNHLY and CDR2 is FYNNEI in the germline V gene. The germline V and J ends were trimmed by 6 bases and 4 bases, with 10 bases remaining between them. This CDR3 is CASSAEGNQPQHF. In DNA form, the CDR3 reads TGTGCCAGCAGCGCAGAGGGTAATCAGCCCCAGCATTTT. The variable domain in full, with the rest retrieved from reference TRBV2 and TRBJ1-5, is EPEVTQTPSHQVTQMGQEVILRCVPISNHLYFYWYRQILGQKVEFLVSFYNNEISEKSEIFDDQFSVERPDGSNFTLKIRSTKLEDSAMYFCASSAEGNQPQHFGDGTRLSIL.

V and J are TRBV4-3 and TRBJ1-1; 7 bases agree with TRBD1. The CDR3 extends over 15 amino acids. Germline-derived CDR1 and CDR2 are LGHNA and YSLEER. With 0 bases clipped from V and 4 bases from J, the junction kept 5 bases outside the gene matches. In nucleotides, the CDR3 is TGCGCCAGCAGCCAAGATCGGCACAGGGGCACTGAAGCTTTCTTT. Translated: CASSQDRHRGTEAFF.

This chain joins TRBV14 and TRBJ1-3; D remains unclear. CDR3 length: 12 amino acids. Trimming removed 4 bases from V and 4 bases from J, with 5 bases in between. Germline loops: CDR1 SGHDN, CDR2 FVKESK. The CDR3 DNA is TGTGCCAGCAGCCTGAACGGAAACACCATATATTTT. It is translated as CASSLNGNTIYF.

Ten or more counts support this clonotype. J is TRBJ2-1 and V is TRBV30, with TRBD2 matching 10 bases. Unmatched junction bases numbered 6, after V lost 0 bases and J lost 7 bases. Germline CDR1 and CDR2: GTSNPN and SVGIG (reference sequence). This CDR3 spans 15 amino acids. CDR3 sequence: CAWSVQAGGINEQFF. The DNA of the CDR3 is TGTGCCTGGAGTGTACAAGCGGGGGGGATAAATGAGCAGTTCTTC. The variable domain in full, completed from reference TRBV30 and TRBJ2-1, reads SQTIHQWPATLVQPVGSPLSLECTVEGTSNPNLYWYRQAAGRGLQLLFYSVGIGQISSEVPQNLSASRPQDRQFILSSKKLLLSDSGFYLCAWSVQAGGINEQFFGPGTRLTVL.

A few counts support this clonotype. The chain uses TRBV20-1 and TRBJ2-2; D unclear. This CDR3 region has 12 residues. V gave up 3 bases and J gave up 1 base, with 3 bases separating them. Germline assignment: CDR1 DFQATT and CDR2 SNEGSKA (reference sequence). CDR3: CSASLNTGELFF. CDR3 DNA sequence: TGCAGTGCTAGCCTGAACACCGGGGAGCTGTTTTTT.

The chain employs TRBV6-6 and TRBJ2-1; TRBD2 aligns across 7 bases. Germline values: CDR1 MNHNY, CDR2 SVGAGI (reference sequence). The V segment lost 2 bases and the J segment 2 bases; nucleotides outside the gene matches: 3. This CDR3 comprises 15 residues. The CDR3 coding sequence is TGTGCCAGCAGTTACGGTGGGACTACCTACAATGAGCAGTTCTTC. As protein: CASSYGGTTYNEQFF.

This sequence joins TRBV6-6 and TRBJ2-1; 10 nucleotides match TRBD2. CDR3 size: 15 residues. With V trimmed by 2 bases and J by 5 bases, 3 bases remained unmatched. CDR1 is MNHNY and CDR2 is SVGAGI in the germline V gene (reference sequence). The CDR3 loop reads CASSYPAGGHNEQFF. The CDR3 DNA follows: TGTGCCAGCAGTTACCCAGCGGGGGGGCACAATGAGCAGTTCTTC.

The chain employs TRBV5-4 and TRBJ1-6; D is perhaps TRBD1 (5 bases). The CDR3 totals 19 residues. Germline V gene data show CDR1 as SGHNT and CDR2 as YYREEE (reference sequence). V lost 4 bases, J lost 2 bases, and 22 bases lay in between. CDR3 sequence (DNA): TGTGCCAGCAGCGCGGTGCATGGGGCTGAGTCGGCCTATAATTCACCCCTCCACTTT. Its translation: CASSAVHGAESAYNSPLHF.

The chain links TRBV5-1 to TRBJ2-7; 9 bases agree with TRBD2. The length of the CDR3 is 14 residues. CDR1 and CDR2 (germline): SGHRS, YFSETQ. The V gene end was trimmed by 3 bases and the J gene end by 6 bases; junction bases not matched to a gene: 7. The CDR3 DNA sequence: TGCGCCAGCAGCTCCGGGACTAGCAATAGCGAGCAGTACGTC. Encoded protein: CASSSGTSNSEQYV.

This clonotype was counted a few times. This chain uses TRBV9 with TRBJ1-1; 10 bases map to TRBD1. In germline, CDR1 is SGDLS, CDR2 YYNGEE. Trimming took 4 bases from V and 6 from J; bases not matched to a gene: 3. This CDR3 comprises 13 residues. In nucleotides, the CDR3 is TGTGCCAGCAGCCGGGACAGGGGCTCTGAAGCTTTCTTT. Translating it yields CASSRDRGSEAFF.

The chain carries TRBV20-1 and TRBJ2-5; no definite D call. CDR1 and CDR2 from the germline V gene are DFQATT and SNEGSKA (reference sequence). The CDR3 has 9 amino acids. In DNA, the CDR3 is TGCAGACCTTCGGGGACCCAGTACTTC. Protein: CRPSGTQYF.

In its sample, this clonotype was seen many times. The chain carries TRBV5-1 and TRBJ2-5; D gene uncertain. V was trimmed by 0 bases and J by 1 base, leaving 7 bases between them. Germline-derived CDR1 and CDR2 are SGHRS and YFSETQ. The CDR3 runs to 14 residues. Here the CDR3 DNA reads TGCGCCAGCAGCTTGGAAGGTATCCAAGAGACCCAGTACTTC. This encodes CASSLEGIQETQYF.

This clonotype was detected many times. The gene calls are TRBV4-3 and TRBJ1-2; D is perhaps TRBD1 (6 bases). Germline-derived CDR1 and CDR2 are LGHNA and YSLEER. V gave up 0 bases and J gave up 5 bases, with 13 bases separating them. The CDR3 consists of 15 residues. The CDR3 DNA is TGCGCCAGCAGCCAAGATCACAGGGAGAGGTATGGCTACACCTTC. It yields the protein CASSQDHRERYGYTF.

V and J are TRBV12-3 or TRBV12-4 and TRBJ2-1; 15 bases are shared with TRBD2. Unmatched junction bases numbered 16, after V lost 6 bases and J lost 7 bases. The CDR3 is 19 amino acids. The CDR3 sequence is CASSSSTGTSGGPLNEQFF. DNA of the CDR3: TGTGCCAGCAGCTCTAGTACCGGGACTAGCGGGGGGCCCTTGAATGAGCAGTTCTTC.